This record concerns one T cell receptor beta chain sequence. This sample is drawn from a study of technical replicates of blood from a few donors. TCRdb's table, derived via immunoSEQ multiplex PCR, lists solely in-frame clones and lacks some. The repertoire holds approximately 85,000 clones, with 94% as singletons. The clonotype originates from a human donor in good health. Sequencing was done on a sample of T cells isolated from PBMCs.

Here the CDR3 reads CASGHTGSGNTIYF. The CDR3 DNA is TGTGCCAGCGGGCACACAGGGTCTGGAAACACCATATATTTT. V and J are TRBV2 and TRBJ1-3; tentatively, D is TRBD1 (6 bases). With 8 bases removed from V and 1 base from J, the gap between germline ends came to 12 bases. CDR1 is SNHLY, CDR2 FYNNEI, per germline. The CDR3 consists of 14 residues.